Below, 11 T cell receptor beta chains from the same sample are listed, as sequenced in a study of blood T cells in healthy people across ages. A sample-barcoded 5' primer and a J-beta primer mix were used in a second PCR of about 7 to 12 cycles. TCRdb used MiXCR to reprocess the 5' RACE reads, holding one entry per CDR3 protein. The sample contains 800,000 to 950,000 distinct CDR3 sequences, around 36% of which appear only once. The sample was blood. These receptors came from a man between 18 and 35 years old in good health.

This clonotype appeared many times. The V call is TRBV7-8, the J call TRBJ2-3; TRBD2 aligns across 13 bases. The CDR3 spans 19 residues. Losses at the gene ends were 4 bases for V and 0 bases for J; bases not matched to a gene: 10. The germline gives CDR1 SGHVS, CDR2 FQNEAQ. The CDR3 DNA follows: TGTGCCAGCAGCTCCCGGCTGGGACTAGCGGGATCTAGCACAGATACGCAGTATTTT. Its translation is CASSSRLGLAGSSTDTQYF. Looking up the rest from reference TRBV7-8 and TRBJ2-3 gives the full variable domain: GAGVSQSPRYKVAKRGQDVALRCDPISGHVSLFWYQQALGQGPEFLTYFQNEAQLDKSGLPSDRFFAERPEGSVSTLKIQRTQQEDSAVYLCASSSRLGLAGSSTDTQYFGPGTRLTVL.

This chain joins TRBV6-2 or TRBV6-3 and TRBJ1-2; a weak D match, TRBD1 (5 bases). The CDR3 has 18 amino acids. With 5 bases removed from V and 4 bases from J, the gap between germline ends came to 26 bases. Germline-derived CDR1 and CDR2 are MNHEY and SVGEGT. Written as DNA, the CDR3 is TGTGCCAGCAGTCCCCAGGGAAGAAGAAAGCCGATCCTCTATGGCTACACCTTC. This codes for CASSPQGRRKPILYGYTF.

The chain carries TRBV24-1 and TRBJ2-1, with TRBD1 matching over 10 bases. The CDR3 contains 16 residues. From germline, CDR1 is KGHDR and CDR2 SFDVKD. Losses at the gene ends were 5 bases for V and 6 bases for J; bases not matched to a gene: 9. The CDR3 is CATSGRTGTGVNEQFF. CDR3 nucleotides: TGTGCCACCAGTGGTCGGACCGGGACAGGGGTCAATGAGCAGTTCTTC.

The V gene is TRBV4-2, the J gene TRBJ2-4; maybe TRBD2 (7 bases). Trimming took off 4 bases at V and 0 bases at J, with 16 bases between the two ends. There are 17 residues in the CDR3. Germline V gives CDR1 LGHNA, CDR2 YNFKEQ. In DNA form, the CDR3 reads TGTGCCAGCAGCCTTGGCGGGGGCCTAATAGCCAAAAACATTCAGTACTTC. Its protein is CASSLGGGLIAKNIQYF.

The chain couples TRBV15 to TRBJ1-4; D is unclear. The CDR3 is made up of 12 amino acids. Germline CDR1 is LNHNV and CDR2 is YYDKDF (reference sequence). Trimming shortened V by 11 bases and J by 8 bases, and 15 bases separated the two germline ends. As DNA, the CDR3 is TGTGCCGCCCGGAGTACACGCGAAAAACTGTTTTTT. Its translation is CAARSTREKLFF.

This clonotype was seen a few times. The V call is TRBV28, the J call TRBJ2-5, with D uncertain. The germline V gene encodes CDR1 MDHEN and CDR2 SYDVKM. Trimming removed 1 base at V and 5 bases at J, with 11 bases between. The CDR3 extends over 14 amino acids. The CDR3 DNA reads TGTGCCAGCAGTTTATTATCCCGCGCCGAGACCCAGTACTTC. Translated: CASSLLSRAETQYF.

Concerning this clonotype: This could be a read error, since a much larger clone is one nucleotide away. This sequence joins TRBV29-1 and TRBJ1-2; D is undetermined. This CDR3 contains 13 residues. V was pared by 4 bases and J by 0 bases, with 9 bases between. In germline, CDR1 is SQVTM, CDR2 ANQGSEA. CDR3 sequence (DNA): TGCAGCGTTGCGCTTCTTACTAACTATGGCTACACCTTC. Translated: CSVALLTNYGYTF.

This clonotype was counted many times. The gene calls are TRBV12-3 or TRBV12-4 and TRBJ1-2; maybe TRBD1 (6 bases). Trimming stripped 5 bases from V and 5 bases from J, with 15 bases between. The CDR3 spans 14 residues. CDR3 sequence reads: CASSPTGATYGYTF. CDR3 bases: TGTGCCAGCAGTCCCACGGGGGCCACTTATGGCTACACCTTC.

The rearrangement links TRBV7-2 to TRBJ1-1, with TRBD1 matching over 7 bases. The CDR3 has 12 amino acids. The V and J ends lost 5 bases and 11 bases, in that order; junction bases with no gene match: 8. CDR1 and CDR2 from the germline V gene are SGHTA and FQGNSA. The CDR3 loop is CASSPVGTVAFF. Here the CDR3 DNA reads TGTGCCAGCAGCCCAGTCGGGACAGTGGCTTTCTTT.

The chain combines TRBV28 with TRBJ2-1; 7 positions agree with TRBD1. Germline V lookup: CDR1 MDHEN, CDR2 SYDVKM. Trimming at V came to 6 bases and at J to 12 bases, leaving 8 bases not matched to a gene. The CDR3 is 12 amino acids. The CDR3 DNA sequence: TGTGCCAGCAGCTCCGGACAGGAGGTGCAGTTCTTC. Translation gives CASSSGQEVQFF.

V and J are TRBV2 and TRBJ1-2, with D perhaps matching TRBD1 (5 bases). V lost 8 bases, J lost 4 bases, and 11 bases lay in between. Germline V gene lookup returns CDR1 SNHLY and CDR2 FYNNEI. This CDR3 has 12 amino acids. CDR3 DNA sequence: TGTGCCAGCTGGGGGACGGTCTATGGCTACACCTTC. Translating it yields CASWGTVYGYTF.